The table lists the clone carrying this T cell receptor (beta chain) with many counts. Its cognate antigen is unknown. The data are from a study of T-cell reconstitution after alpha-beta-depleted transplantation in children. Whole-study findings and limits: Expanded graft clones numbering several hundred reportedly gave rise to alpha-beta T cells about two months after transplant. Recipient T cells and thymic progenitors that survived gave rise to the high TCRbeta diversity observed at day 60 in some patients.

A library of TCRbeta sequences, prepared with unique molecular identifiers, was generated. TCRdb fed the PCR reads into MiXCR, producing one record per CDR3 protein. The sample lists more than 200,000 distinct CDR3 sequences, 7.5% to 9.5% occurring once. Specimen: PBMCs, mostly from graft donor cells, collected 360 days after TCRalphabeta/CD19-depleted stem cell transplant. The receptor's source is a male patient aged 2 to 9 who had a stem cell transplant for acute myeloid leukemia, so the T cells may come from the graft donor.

CDR3 region: CASSLVEGGTDTQYF. CDR3 sequence (DNA): TGTGCCAGCAGCTTAGTTGAAGGAGGCACAGATACGCAGTATTTT. The chain joins TRBV7-6 to TRBJ2-3, with D unresolved. Germline V gene data show CDR1 as SGHVS and CDR2 as FNYEAQ. Trimming pared 1 base from V and 1 base from J, leaving 9 bases between. This CDR3 has 15 amino acids.